This TCR beta chain was recovered during a study of PD-1 blockade in classical Hodgkin lymphoma. Study at large: Nivolumab was given intravenously to patients at 3 mg/kg every 2 weeks. Study-wide results and caveats: Complete responders' baseline diversity resembled that of newly diagnosed patients. At C4D1, TCR diversity had climbed significantly for CD4+ cells, though not for CD8+ cells. Newly diagnosed patients were said to have less baseline TCR diversity than healthy donors did.

About this clone: Its antigen is not identified.

Clones were read by immunoSEQ multiplex PCR, and TCRdb kept only the in-frame ones, dropping some. Among 20,000 to 30,000 clones listed, 65% to 90% were seen once. Relapse after autologous stem cell transplantation occurred in every patient, and brentuximab vedotin exposure varied. The CDR3 has 15 amino acids. Deletions cut 1 base from V and 5 bases from J, with 14 bases between. Germline CDR1 and CDR2: SGHAT and FQNNGV. The J gene is TRBJ2-5, the V gene TRBV11-2, with a weak D call TRBD2 (5 bases). This TCR was recovered from a human donor with classical Hodgkin lymphoma. Sample: peripheral blood mononuclear cells (PBMCs), taken before the second cycle of nivolumab. Here the CDR3 DNA reads TGTGCCAGCAGCTTAGGTCGGGGATCAAGGGAGACCCAGTACTTC. Amino acid sequence: CASSLGRGSRETQYF.